Described below is a single T cell receptor beta chain sequence and its context. Its antigen is currently unknown. This sample stems from a study of metastatic and nonmetastatic thyroid tumors. Overall study context: The comparison covered peripheral blood and tumor or nodule tissue in malignant and benign thyroid patients.

Each patient came to thyroid surgery without any prior treatment (of any kind). Broader study findings: In both blood and tumor samples, TCR beta diversity was reported significantly higher for malignant than benign nodules.

CDR3 size: 14 residues. V was clipped by 5 bases and J by 8 bases, with 16 bases between them. Germline-derived CDR1 and CDR2 are MGHRA and YSYEKL. In the authors' workflow: Differences in CDR3 between clinicopathological groups were drawn on to build a classifier intended to discriminate distant-metastatic papillary thyroid cancer patients. TCRdb re-analyzed the PCR reads using MiXCR. The V and J calls shown here were made by TCRdb, not taken from the authors' results. The sample carries approximately 15,000 clones, nearly 35% recorded once. This receptor was identified in a male donor with papillary thyroid cancer or a benign thyroid nodule (not recorded which). Some clones in this sample may be carry-over from other donors' samples. The chain joins TRBV4-1 to TRBJ2-4; tentative D call: TRBD2 (5 bases). Sequenced sample: tumor tissue. The CDR3 DNA sequence: TGCGCCAGCAGCACCCCCGGGGTAAGCGACATTCAGTACTTC. It is translated as CASSTPGVSDIQYF.